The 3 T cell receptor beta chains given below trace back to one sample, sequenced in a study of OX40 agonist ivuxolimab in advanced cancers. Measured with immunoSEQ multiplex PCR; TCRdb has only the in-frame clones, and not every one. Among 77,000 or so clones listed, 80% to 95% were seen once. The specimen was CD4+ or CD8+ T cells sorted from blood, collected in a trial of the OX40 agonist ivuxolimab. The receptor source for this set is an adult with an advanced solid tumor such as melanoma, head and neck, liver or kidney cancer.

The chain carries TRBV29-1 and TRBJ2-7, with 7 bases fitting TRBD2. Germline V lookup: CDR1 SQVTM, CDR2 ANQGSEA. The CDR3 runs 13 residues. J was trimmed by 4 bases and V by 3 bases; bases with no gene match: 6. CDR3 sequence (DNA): TGCAGCGTTGATGCCGGACTAGGTTACGAGCAGTACTTC. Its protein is CSVDAGLGYEQYF.

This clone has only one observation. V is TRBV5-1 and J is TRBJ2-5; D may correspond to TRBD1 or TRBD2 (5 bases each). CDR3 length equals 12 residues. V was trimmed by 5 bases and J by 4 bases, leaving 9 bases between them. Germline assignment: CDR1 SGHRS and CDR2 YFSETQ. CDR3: CASRVGTETQYF. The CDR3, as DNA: TGCGCCAGCAGAGTGGGGACAGAGACCCAGTACTTC.

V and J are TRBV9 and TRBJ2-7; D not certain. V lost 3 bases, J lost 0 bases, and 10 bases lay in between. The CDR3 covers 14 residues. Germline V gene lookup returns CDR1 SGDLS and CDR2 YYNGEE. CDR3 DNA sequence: TGTGCCAGCAGCGGGATACCTGGCTCCTACGAGCAGTACTTC. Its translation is CASSGIPGSYEQYF.